Given below is one T cell receptor (beta chain) in context. This sample is drawn from a study of blood T cell repertoires in COVID-19. The wider study: PBMCs, B-cell-depleted T cells, or T cells provided the cDNA or gDNA that made up the material.

Profiled with immunoSEQ multiplex PCR; TCRdb holds only in-frame clones, not every one. The profile shows hundreds of thousands of clones, more than 80% of them singletons. The trim removed 5 bases at V and 3 bases at J, leaving 7 bases unmatched. The CDR3 loop spans 14 amino acids. Germline V CDR1 and CDR2: SGHRS, YFSETQ. The sequencing input was peripheral blood. The chain recombines TRBV5-1 with TRBJ2-7; TRBD2 matches 8 bases. This TCR was sampled from a young woman with active or convalescent COVID-19. CDR3 DNA: TGCGCCAGCAGGTCGACTAGCGACAACTACGAGCAGTACTTC. Translating gives CASRSTSDNYEQYF.